This TCR beta chain was captured in a study of Graves' ophthalmopathy and Graves' hyperthyroidism. Germline V gives CDR1 SGDLS, CDR2 YYNGEE. The CDR3 is 14 residues long. The V end was cut by 5 bases, the J end by 7 bases, with 16 bases between. This clonotype turned up a few times. Beta-chain TCR CDR3 regions were amplified from RNA transcripts. An initial RT-PCR round employing HTBI primers preceded a second-round multiplex PCR. TCRdb reanalysed the multiplex PCR reads using MiXCR and keeps one entry per CDR3 protein. The sample has approximately 700,000 distinct CDR3 sequences; roughly 41% are singletons. The study excluded patients with other autoimmune diseases, uncontrolled infections, pregnancy or lactation.

Sequenced material: peripheral blood. This receptor was identified in an adult man with Graves' ophthalmopathy. The chain combines TRBV9 with TRBJ1-5; D possibly corresponds to TRBD1 (5 bases). The CDR3 is CASSEAGVRQPQHF. The CDR3 nucleotides are TGTGCCAGCAGTGAAGCGGGGGTGCGGCAGCCCCAGCATTTT. Full variable domain (remainder filled in from reference TRBV9 and TRBJ1-5): DSGVTQTPKHLITATGQRVTLRCSPRSGDLSVYWYQQSLDQGLQFLIQYYNGEERAKGNILERFSAQQFPDLHSELNLSSLELGDSALYFCASSEAGVRQPQHFGDGTRLSIL.